The rows below give T cell receptor beta chains drawn from one sample of a study of Graves' ophthalmopathy and Graves' hyperthyroidism. Each CDR3 protein is one row after TCRdb ran MiXCR on the multiplex PCR reads. Among around 1,000,000 distinct CDR3 sequences listed, roughly 35% were seen once. Sequenced input: peripheral blood or thyroid tissue (not recorded which). These receptor sequences come from an adult man with Graves' hyperthyroidism. The CDR3 runs from the conserved cysteine through the conserved F or W. A D gene is named only where the DNA matches it firmly. Expanded clones get a size class; other rows say once, few or many, or leave the size out.

>once|TRBV30|-|13|TRBJ1-1
CAWSPLGPRGAFF
TGTGCCTGGAGCCCATTGGGGCCCAGGGGAGCTTTCTTT
>-|TRBV7-6|TRBD2|17|TRBJ2-5
CASSPNPPGGAGETQYF
TGCGCCAGCAGTCCAAACCCTCCCGGGGGGGCCGGAGAGACCCAGTACTTC
>many|TRBV12-3/TRBV12-4|TRBD1|14|TRBJ2-7
CASSAGTGFHEQYF
TGTGCCAGCAGCGCCGGGACAGGGTTCCACGAGCAGTACTTC
>many|TRBV7-2|-|15|TRBJ1-1
CASSFTTRMNTEAFF
TGTGCCAGCAGCTTCACGACAAGAATGAACACTGAAGCTTTCTTT
>once|TRBV6-1|-|13|TRBJ1-1
CASRAGWNTEAFF
TGTGCCAGCAGGGCGGGATGGAACACTGAAGCTTTCTTT
>many|TRBV10-3|-|10|TRBJ1-5
CAIGDQPQHF
TGTGCCATCGGTGATCAGCCCCAGCATTTT
>-|TRBV29-1|-|12|TRBJ1-2
CSSETGLRGYTF
TGCAGCAGTGAAACAGGGCTGAGGGGCTACACCTTC
>few|TRBV6-6|TRBD1|14|TRBJ2-7
CASRPGQVGYEQYF
TGTGCCAGCAGACCTGGACAGGTAGGGTACGAGCAGTACTTC
>many|TRBV7-3|TRBD1|13|TRBJ1-2
CASSRDRDYGYTF
TGTGCCAGCAGCCGCGACAGGGACTATGGCTACACCTTC
>-|TRBV7-9|-|18|TRBJ1-1
CASRLPDRGPRMDTEAFF
TGTGCCAGCAGACTCCCGGACCGGGGGCCGCGTATGGACACTGAAGCTTTCTTT
>many|TRBV29-1|TRBD1|10|TRBJ1-1
CSVQGARAFF
TGCAGCGTCCAGGGGGCCAGAGCTTTCTTT
>few|TRBV29-1|-|12|TRBJ2-2
CSVGAHTGELFF
TGCAGCGTTGGGGCCCACACCGGGGAGCTGTTTTTT
>few|TRBV19|-|14|TRBJ1-6
CASTLDSDNSPLHF
TGTGCCAGTACGCTTGACAGCGATAATTCACCCCTCCACTTT
>many|TRBV19|TRBD1|15|TRBJ1-5
CASSPLTGGNQPQHF
TGTGCCAGTAGTCCATTGACAGGGGGCAATCAGCCCCAGCATTTT
>-|TRBV7-2|-|14|TRBJ1-2
CASSVFTGARGYTF
TGTGCCAGCAGCGTATTTACGGGGGCGCGAGGCTACACCTTC
>few|TRBV6-1|-|13|TRBJ2-7
CASKPVESYEQYF
TGTGCCAGCAAGCCCGTGGAGTCCTACGAGCAGTACTTC
>few|TRBV7-2|-|12|TRBJ1-1
CAAKQGHTEAFF
TGTGCTGCAAAACAGGGACACACTGAAGCTTTCTTT
>many|TRBV7-9|TRBD2|15|TRBJ2-7
CASSKGTSGIYEQYF
TGTGCCAGCAGCAAAGGGACTAGCGGGATATACGAGCAGTACTTC
>-|TRBV6-1|-|13|TRBJ2-5
CASTKEGRETQYF
TGTGCCAGCACTAAAGAGGGGAGGGAGACCCAGTACTTC
>-|TRBV15|TRBD1|15|TRBJ2-7
CASSSSGQGKYEQYF
TGTGCCAGCAGTTCGTCCGGACAGGGCAAGTACGAGCAGTACTTC
>-|TRBV6-5|TRBD1|17|TRBJ1-5
CASHKTGDLLSNQPQHF
TGTGCCAGCCACAAAACAGGGGACCTACTAAGCAATCAGCCCCAGCATTTT
>-|TRBV28|-|14|TRBJ1-4
CASSFSGMNEKLFF
TGTGCCAGCAGTTTCTCAGGGATGAATGAAAAACTGTTTTTT
>once|TRBV12-3/TRBV12-4|-|11|TRBJ2-1
CASGRDNEQFF
TGTGCCAGCGGGAGAGACAATGAGCAGTTCTTC
>-|TRBV6-6|-|17|TRBJ1-2
CASRESGGHRRNYGYTF
TGTGCCAGCAGAGAATCCGGGGGCCACCGACGGAACTATGGCTACACCTTC
>once|TRBV19|TRBD1|16|TRBJ1-6
CASSERTGAYNSPLHF
TGTGCCAGTAGTGAGCGGACAGGGGCCTATAATTCACCCCTCCACTTT
>few|TRBV7-9|-|13|TRBJ1-5
CASRQSSNQPQHF
TGTGCCAGCAGGCAGTCTAGCAATCAGCCCCAGCATTTT
>many|TRBV2|-|14|TRBJ1-1
CASSDLGIVAEAFF
TGTGCCAGCAGCGACCTCGGGATTGTGGCTGAAGCTTTCTTT
>many|TRBV29-1|-|13|TRBJ1-1
CSVVPNPNTEAFF
TGCAGCGTTGTCCCGAACCCGAACACTGAAGCTTTCTTT
>many|TRBV6-5|TRBD1|15|TRBJ2-7
CASSYRDSSSYEQYF
TGTGCCAGCAGTTACCGGGACAGCAGCTCCTACGAGCAGTACTTC
>many|TRBV10-3|-|12|TRBJ1-2
CAIMGGLYGYTF
TGTGCCATCATGGGGGGGCTGTATGGCTACACCTTC
>many|TRBV10-3|TRBD2|14|TRBJ2-7
CAISELREAYEQYF
TGTGCCATCAGTGAGTTGCGGGAGGCCTACGAGCAGTACTTC
>many|TRBV7-2|-|12|TRBJ2-7
CASSFPPGEQYF
TGTGCCAGCAGCTTCCCCCCCGGAGAGCAGTACTTC
>few|TRBV7-9|-|11|TRBJ1-1
CASSSVGEVFF
TGTGCCAGCTCCTCAGTGGGTGAGGTTTTCTTT
>few|TRBV25-1|-|13|TRBJ1-2
CATRDPRWDGYTF
TGTGCCACCAGGGACCCCCGGTGGGATGGCTACACCTTC
>many|TRBV25-1|-|14|TRBJ1-5
CASSEFRKNQPQHF
TGTGCCAGCAGTGAATTCCGGAAGAATCAGCCCCAGCATTTT
>-|TRBV20-1|TRBD1|14|TRBJ2-5
CSETGTGGFETQYF
TGCAGTGAAACCGGGACAGGGGGTTTCGAGACCCAGTACTTC
>many|TRBV20-1|-|14|TRBJ1-2
CSASVTVTNYGYTF
TGCAGTGCTAGTGTGACGGTCACTAACTATGGCTACACCTTC
>many|TRBV9|TRBD1|15|TRBJ1-2
CASSAMDRNLDGYTF
TGTGCCAGCAGCGCAATGGACAGGAACCTAGATGGCTACACCTTC
>-|TRBV20-1|-|15|TRBJ2-5
CSARDRAGYQETQYF
TGCAGTGCTAGAGATCGGGCCGGGTACCAAGAGACCCAGTACTTC
>many|TRBV4-1|TRBD1|15|TRBJ1-1
CASSQSTGGYTEAFF
TGCGCCAGCAGCCAATCGACAGGGGGCTACACTGAAGCTTTCTTT
>few|TRBV19|-|15|TRBJ1-6
CASSKKLVKGSPLHF
TGTGCCAGTAGTAAAAAACTGGTGAAAGGTTCACCCCTCCACTTT
>-|TRBV5-1|-|14|TRBJ1-2
CASSPGGWNYGYTF
TGCGCCAGCAGCCCGGGGGGCTGGAACTATGGCTACACCTTC
>few|TRBV18|-|13|TRBJ1-5
CASMKGTNQPQHF
TGTGCCAGCATGAAGGGGACGAATCAGCCCCAGCATTTT
>many|TRBV20-1|TRBD2|12|TRBJ2-7
CSATSGRYEQYF
TGCAGTGCCACTAGCGGGAGGTACGAGCAGTACTTC